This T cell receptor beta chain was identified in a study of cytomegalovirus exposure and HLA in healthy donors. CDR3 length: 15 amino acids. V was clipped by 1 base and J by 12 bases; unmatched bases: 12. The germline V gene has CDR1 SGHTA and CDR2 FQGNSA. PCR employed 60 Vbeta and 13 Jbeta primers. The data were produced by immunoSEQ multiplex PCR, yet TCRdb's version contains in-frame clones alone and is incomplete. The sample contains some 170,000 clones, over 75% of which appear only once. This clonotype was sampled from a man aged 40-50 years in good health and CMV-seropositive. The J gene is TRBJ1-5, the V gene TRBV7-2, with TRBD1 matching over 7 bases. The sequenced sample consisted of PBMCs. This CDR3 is CASSLGGDSSGSQHF. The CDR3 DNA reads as TGTGCCAGCAGCTTAGGAGGGGACAGTTCGGGTAGCCAGCATTTT. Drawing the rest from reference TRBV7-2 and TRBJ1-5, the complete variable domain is GAGVSQSPSNKVTEKGKDVELRCDPISGHTALYWYRQSLGQGLEFLIYFQGNSAPDKSGLPSDRFSAERTGGSVSTLTIQRTQQEDSAVYLCASSLGGDSSGSQHFGDGTRLSIL.